Included here is one T cell receptor (beta chain) sequence, with context. The sample belongs to a study of identical twins. Unique molecular identifiers were in the cDNA, with template-switch universal primer binding. TCRdb re-called the 5' RACE reads through MiXCR, storing one row per CDR3 protein. The repertoire includes around 340,000 distinct CDR3 sequences, roughly an eighth of them detected once, and 6% to 9% sits in the top ten. The germline V gene has CDR1 SGHVS and CDR2 FQNEAQ. Germline trimming cut 5 bases from V and 6 bases from J; bases unmatched to any gene: 12. The CDR3 has 16 amino acids. Separately, the same data were catalogued under a study of yellow fever vaccine responses in identical twins.

The chain carries TRBV7-8 and TRBJ1-1; 10 bases match TRBD1. The TCR originated in a woman aged 18-29 years in good health. The sequencing sample was made of CD8+ T cells sorted from blood. CDR3 in DNA: TGTGCCAGCAGCCCCCCGACAGGGGGCCAACACCCTGAAGCTTTCTTT. Its translation is CASSPPTGGQHPEAFF.